These T cell receptor beta chains were read from a single sample in a study of shared clonotypes between healthy human individuals. The assay was immunoSEQ multiplex PCR, and TCRdb's table has in-frame clones only and misses some. This table holds 1,500,000 or so clones, 98% to 99% found once. The sample consisted of naive CD4+ T cells sorted from blood. The receptors here all came from a man aged 30 to 45 in good health. Both conserved end residues are part of each CDR3. The D gene is left open where the match is weak. Size tells how often a clone was seen (once, few, many) or the class of an expanded clone, and some rows leave it out.

clone_size	v_call	d_call	j_call	cdr3_aa	cdr3_nt
.	TRBV2	.	TRBJ2-2	CASSEALQGGELFF	TGTGCCAGCAGTGAAGCGCTTCAGGGCGGGGAGCTGTTTTTT
.	TRBV19	TRBD1	TRBJ2-5	CATSGGETQYF	TGTGCCACCTCAGGGGGAGAGACCCAGTACTTC
.	TRBV27	TRBD1	TRBJ1-2	CASSQTGSYGYTF	TGTGCCAGCAGCCAGACAGGGTCCTATGGCTACACCTTC
.	TRBV13	TRBD1	TRBJ2-3	CASSLLGQPPFCTDTQYF	TGTGCCAGCAGCTTACTGGGACAGCCGCCTTTCTGCACAGATACGCAGTATTTT
.	TRBV4-3	TRBD2	TRBJ2-1	CASSQDLTSGTYNEQFF	TGCGCCAGCAGCCAAGATTTGACTAGCGGGACATACAATGAGCAGTTCTTC
.	TRBV6-1	TRBD1	TRBJ1-2	CASSTRTGDYGYTF	TGTGCCAGCAGTACCCGAACAGGGGACTATGGCTACACCTTC
once	TRBV7-6	TRBD2	TRBJ2-3	CASSLFPGLAGTDTQYF	TGTGCCAGCAGCTTATTCCCCGGACTAGCGGGCACAGATACGCAGTATTTT
.	TRBV15	.	TRBJ2-5	CATSRGEGGRETQYF	TGTGCCACCAGCAGGGGTGAGGGGGGGAGGGAGACCCAGTACTTC
.	TRBV11-2	.	TRBJ1-1	CASSLDHEAFF	TGTGCCAGCAGCTTAGACCACGAAGCTTTCTTT
once	TRBV4-2	TRBD2	TRBJ2-5	CASSQGGSGREGETQYF	TGTGCCAGCAGCCAAGGGGGTAGCGGGAGAGAGGGCGAGACCCAGTACTTC
.	TRBV7-3	TRBD1	TRBJ1-1	CASSLRAHGTGVVNTEAFF	TGTGCCAGCAGCTTAAGGGCCCACGGGACAGGGGTCGTGAACACTGAAGCTTTCTTT
few	TRBV2	.	TRBJ1-1	CASRATTGPSNTEAFF	TGTGCCAGCAGGGCAACGACGGGACCCTCGAACACTGAAGCTTTCTTT
.	TRBV7-6	.	TRBJ2-7	CASSLGHAVTYEQYF	TGTGCCAGCAGCTTAGGCCACGCAGTAACCTACGAGCAGTACTTC
.	TRBV29-1	TRBD2	TRBJ2-5	CSVAGRRAGETQYF	TGCAGCGTTGCCGGGAGACGAGCGGGGGAGACCCAGTACTTC
.	TRBV5-1	TRBD2	TRBJ2-3	CASSLGLASTDTQYF	TGCGCCAGCAGTTTAGGACTAGCGAGTACAGATACGCAGTATTTT
.	TRBV18	.	TRBJ1-2	CASSPTSGTTGITGGYTF	TGTGCCAGCTCACCGACATCCGGGACAACGGGGATAACGGGTGGCTACACCTTC
.	TRBV7-2	TRBD1	TRBJ2-3	CASSRDRGRGRVTQYF	TGTGCCAGCAGCCGAGACAGGGGCCGCGGACGAGTTACGCAGTATTTT
.	TRBV10-3	TRBD2	TRBJ2-1	CAISEGSGRAGSLNNEQFF	TGTGCCATCAGTGAAGGGAGCGGGAGGGCCGGTTCCCTCAACAATGAGCAGTTCTTC
.	TRBV6-1	TRBD1	TRBJ2-1	CASSEQRDRGQEFF	TGTGCCAGCAGTGAACAGAGGGACAGGGGGCAAGAGTTCTTC
once	TRBV29-1	.	TRBJ1-5	CSVDLGNGNQPQHF	TGCAGCGTTGATTTGGGGAATGGCAATCAGCCCCAGCATTTT
.	TRBV19	TRBD2	TRBJ2-2	CASRLAGAPMTGELFF	TGTGCCAGTCGACTAGCGGGAGCCCCCATGACCGGGGAGCTGTTTTTT
.	TRBV5-4	.	TRBJ1-1	CASSLANAGATEAFF	TGTGCCAGCAGCTTGGCCAACGCAGGGGCCACTGAAGCTTTCTTT
.	TRBV18	.	TRBJ2-7	CASSLPAGPKDEQYF	TGTGCCAGCTCACTTCCAGCGGGCCCGAAGGACGAGCAGTACTTC
.	TRBV5-4	TRBD1	TRBJ2-4	CASSWGQGRNIQYF	TGTGCCAGCAGCTGGGGACAGGGTCGAAACATTCAGTACTTC
.	TRBV19	.	TRBJ2-3	CASRASPGDTQYF	TGTGCCAGTAGAGCATCGCCTGGTGATACGCAGTATTTT
.	TRBV5-5	.	TRBJ1-4	CASSLMGEKLFF	TGTGCCAGCAGCTTGATGGGGGAAAAACTGTTTTTT
.	TRBV15	.	TRBJ2-1	CATSRDARIYNEQFF	TGTGCCACCAGCAGAGATGCGCGGATTTACAATGAGCAGTTCTTC
.	TRBV27	.	TRBJ2-3	CASVGESADTQYF	TGTGCCAGCGTAGGGGAGTCGGCAGATACGCAGTATTTT
once	TRBV2	.	TRBJ1-5	CASGSNQPQHF	TGTGCCAGCGGCAGCAATCAGCCCCAGCATTTT
once	TRBV6-6	.	TRBJ2-2	CASSPGVVELFF	TGTGCCAGCAGTCCCGGCGTTGTGGAGCTGTTTTTT
.	TRBV5-1	TRBD1	TRBJ1-5	CASSLSPGTGGSQHF	TGCGCCAGCAGCTTAAGTCCCGGGACAGGAGGGTCCCAGCATTTT
.	TRBV4-3	TRBD1	TRBJ2-7	CASSHGRRDRPYEQYF	TGCGCCAGCAGCCATGGCCGAAGGGACAGACCCTACGAGCAGTACTTC
.	TRBV2	.	TRBJ2-7	CASTLEFSSYEQYF	TGTGCCAGCACCCTCGAGTTCAGCTCCTACGAGCAGTACTTC
.	TRBV2	TRBD2	TRBJ2-1	CASDTAGGPDEQFF	TGTGCCAGCGATACAGCGGGAGGGCCTGATGAGCAGTTCTTC
.	TRBV5-4	TRBD2	TRBJ2-1	CASSLGGRAVGNEQFF	TGTGCCAGCAGCTTAGGAGGGAGGGCCGTGGGCAATGAGCAGTTCTTC
.	TRBV10-1	.	TRBJ2-2	CASSGWDASTTPGELFF	TGCGCCAGCAGTGGATGGGACGCTTCTACAACCCCCGGGGAGCTGTTTTTT
.	TRBV5-4	TRBD2	TRBJ2-5	CASTTGGQETQYF	TGTGCCAGCACCACGGGAGGACAAGAGACCCAGTACTTC
.	TRBV11-2	TRBD1	TRBJ2-5	CASSPSLDRGRQTQYF	TGTGCCAGCAGCCCAAGCTTGGATAGGGGGCGTCAGACCCAGTACTTC
.	TRBV18	.	TRBJ1-4	CASSIQGYNEKLFF	TGTGCCAGCTCAATCCAGGGCTATAATGAAAAACTGTTTTTT
.	TRBV7-7	.	TRBJ2-1	CASSLGPRQWKFF	TGTGCCAGCAGCTTAGGGCCCCGCCAGTGGAAGTTCTTC
.	TRBV30	.	TRBJ1-1	CAWSRDFDSRIISAFF	TGTGCCTGGAGTAGGGATTTCGACAGCCGAATCATCTCAGCTTTCTTT
.	TRBV6-5	.	TRBJ1-4	CASRNRFNEKLFF	TGTGCCAGCCGGAACAGGTTTAATGAAAAACTGTTTTTT
.	TRBV7-2	.	TRBJ1-2	CASSLGTTGANYGYTF	TGTGCCAGCAGCTTAGGGACCACAGGCGCTAACTATGGCTACACCTTC
.	TRBV30	TRBD1	TRBJ1-5	CAWSAGGGQPQHF	TGTGCCTGGAGTGCAGGGGGTGGACAGCCCCAGCATTTT
.	TRBV15	.	TRBJ2-7	CATGLRYEQYF	TGTGCCACCGGACTCCGATACGAGCAGTACTTC
once	TRBV11-3	.	TRBJ2-2	CASSLVPGADTGELFF	TGTGCCAGCAGCTTAGTGCCGGGGGCGGACACCGGGGAGCTGTTTTTT
.	TRBV10-3	.	TRBJ1-1	CAIADVRRTEAFF	TGTGCCATTGCCGACGTCCGACGCACTGAAGCTTTCTTT
once	TRBV6-4	.	TRBJ2-7	CASMPLGSYEQYF	TGTGCCAGCATGCCCCTGGGGTCCTACGAGCAGTACTTC
.	TRBV28	TRBD1	TRBJ2-7	CASSFSGQGRPREQYF	TGTGCCAGCAGTTTCTCCGGACAGGGAAGGCCTCGCGAGCAGTACTTC
.	TRBV6-5	.	TRBJ2-1	CASSYSILARDEQFF	TGTGCCAGCAGTTACTCGATTTTAGCTAGGGATGAGCAGTTCTTC
.	TRBV5-1	TRBD1	TRBJ1-1	CASSLAEGDRGRGTEAFF	TGCGCCAGCAGCTTGGCCGAAGGGGACAGGGGGCGAGGCACTGAAGCTTTCTTT
.	TRBV29-1	.	TRBJ1-2	CSAWDGKSGYTF	TGCAGCGCCTGGGACGGAAAGTCAGGCTACACCTTC